Listed here are 9 T cell receptor beta chains from one sample, sequenced in a study of T-cell reconstitution after alpha-beta-depleted transplantation in children. Library preparation (for TCRbeta) was performed with unique molecular identifiers. TCRdb ran MiXCR on the PCR reads and lists one entry per CDR3 protein. Here the sample spans almost 250,000 distinct CDR3 sequences, roughly 25% being singletons. The source material was PBMCs, sampled before TCRalphabeta/CD19-depleted stem cell transplant. Receptor source: a girl aged 2 to 9 with Fanconi anemia, due to receive a stem cell transplant.

This clonotype was counted only a few times. The chain combines TRBV29-1 with TRBJ2-7; D may be TRBD1 or TRBD2 (5 bases each). V gave up 3 bases and J gave up 4 bases, with 10 bases separating them. Germline lookup yields CDR1 SQVTM and CDR2 ANQGSEA. CDR3 length: 12 amino acids. The CDR3 region is CSVEIGGYEQYF. The CDR3 DNA reads as TGCAGCGTTGAGATTGGGGGATACGAGCAGTACTTC.

This clonotype was found many times. The rearrangement uses TRBV12-3 or TRBV12-4 and TRBJ1-1; D possibly corresponds to TRBD1 (6 bases). Trimming removed 5 bases from V and 5 bases from J, with 12 bases in between. The CDR3 consists of 13 residues. CDR3 in DNA: TGTGCCAGCAGTCGGGGGGCGTGGACTGAAGCTTTCTTT. Translating it yields CASSRGAWTEAFF.

This clonotype showed up many times. The genes are TRBV5-1 and TRBJ2-1, with 11 bases that match TRBD2. The ends lost 3 bases at V and 3 bases at J; junction bases unmatched: 5. CDR1 is SGHRS and CDR2 is YFSETQ in the germline V gene. CDR3 size: 16 residues. CDR3 coding DNA: TGCGCCAGCAGCTCGTACGGGACTAGCGGCTACAATGAGCAGTTCTTC. It encodes CASSSYGTSGYNEQFF. The whole variable domain, filled in from reference TRBV5-1 and TRBJ2-1, reads KAGVTQTPRYLIKTRGQQVTLSCSPISGHRSVSWYQQTPGQGLQFLFEYFSETQRNKGNFPGRFSGRQFSNSRSEMNVSTLELGDSALYLCASSSYGTSGYNEQFFGPGTRLTVL.

The chain is built from TRBV15 and TRBJ2-3; no reliable D call. The germline CDR1 and CDR2 sequences are LNHNV and YYDKDF (reference sequence). V lost 9 bases to trimming and J lost 5 bases, with 12 bases between them. The CDR3 contains 12 residues. DNA of the CDR3: TGTGCCACTTCCCTAAAGGGAGATACGCAGTATTTT. Its translation is CATSLKGDTQYF. The full variable domain, completed using reference TRBV15 and TRBJ2-3, is DAMVIQNPRYQVTQFGKPVTLSCSQTLNHNVMYWYQQKSSQAPKLLFHYYDKDFNNEADTPDNFQSRRPNTSFCFLDIRSPGLGDTAMYLCATSLKGDTQYFGPGTRLTVL.

This clonotype has only a few counts. The chain couples TRBV18 to TRBJ2-7; 12 nucleotides agree with TRBD2. Germline loops: CDR1 KGHSH, CDR2 LQKENI. The CDR3 is made up of 16 amino acids. Germline trimming cut 3 bases from V and 5 bases from J; bases unmatched to any gene: 8. The CDR3 loop reads CASSPELAGGRDEQYF. In nucleotides, the CDR3 is TGTGCCAGCTCACCGGAACTAGCGGGAGGACGGGACGAGCAGTACTTC.

The chain carries TRBV7-2 and TRBJ2-1, with unresolved D. This CDR3 comprises 19 residues. Germline V gene sequence: CDR1 SGHTA, CDR2 FQGNSA. The germline V and J ends were trimmed by 0 bases and 0 bases, with 18 bases remaining between them. CDR3 residues: CASSLALGSGASSYNEQFF. CDR3 coding DNA: TGTGCCAGCAGCTTAGCGCTTGGATCCGGTGCAAGCTCCTACAATGAGCAGTTCTTC.

This chain links TRBV20-1 with TRBJ2-1; 8 positions match TRBD2. The CDR3 is 16 amino acids. Germline V gene lookup returns CDR1 DFQATT and CDR2 SNEGSKA (reference sequence). The junction had 9 bases not matched to a gene; V was cut back by 2 bases and J by 3 bases. The chain's CDR3 is CSARKVAGSYYNEQFF. The CDR3 nucleotides read TGCAGTGCTAGAAAGGTAGCGGGGAGTTACTACAATGAGCAGTTCTTC.

The chain is built from TRBV10-3 and TRBJ2-7, with D unclear. Germline values: CDR1 ENHRY, CDR2 SYGVKD. Trimming shortened V by 2 bases and J by 5 bases, and 13 bases separated the two germline ends. The CDR3 is 14 amino acids. The CDR3 nucleotides read TGTGCCATCAGTGAGGAAGACCGAGGCCACGAGCAGTACTTC. Translation: CAISEEDRGHEQYF.

The CDR3 DNA is TGTGCCAGCAGTGAACAGGGCCCTGGGGCCAACGTCCTGACTTTC. Translation: CASSEQGPGANVLTF. The chain uses TRBV2 and TRBJ2-6; the D gene is possibly TRBD1 (5 bases). From germline, CDR1 is SNHLY and CDR2 FYNNEI. The CDR3 is 15 amino acids. The V end was cut by 2 bases, the J end by 2 bases, with 7 bases between.